Listed below are T cell receptor beta chains from one sample, sequenced in a study of cytomegalovirus exposure and HLA in healthy donors. Data came from immunoSEQ multiplex PCR; TCRdb stores just in-frame clones and leaves some out. The sample holds tens of thousands of clones, roughly 80% seen once. Sequenced sample: PBMCs. These receptors came from a woman aged 35 to 49 in good health and CMV-seropositive. Both conserved end residues are part of each CDR3. The D gene is left open where the match is weak. Clone size is stated in some rows and not others, as once, few, many or a class when expanded.

CDR3nt: TGTGCCAGTAGTATTAGGGGCGAACTGACCTACGAGCAGTACTTC
CDR3aa: CASSIRGELTYEQYF
len: 15
v_gene: TRBV19
abundance: NA
j_gene: TRBJ2-7
d_gene: NA

CDR3nt: TGTGCCAGCAGTTTGACAGGGTTGGGGAATCAGCCCCAGCATTTT
CDR3aa: CASSLTGLGNQPQHF
len: 15
v_gene: TRBV5-8
abundance: NA
j_gene: TRBJ1-5
d_gene: TRBD1

CDR3nt: TGCAGCATACAGAGCTCTGGAAACACCATATATTTT
CDR3aa: CSIQSSGNTIYF
len: 12
v_gene: TRBV29-1
abundance: NA
j_gene: TRBJ1-3
d_gene: NA

CDR3nt: TGTGCCAGCAGCTTAGGGGACAGCTATTCTATCGTTCGGAGCACCATATATTTT
CDR3aa: CASSLGDSYSIVRSTIYF
len: 18
v_gene: TRBV7-8
abundance: NA
j_gene: TRBJ1-3
d_gene: TRBD1

CDR3nt: TGCAGCGTTGGGCGAGGGACTAGCGGGAGAGGGGAGCAGTACTTC
CDR3aa: CSVGRGTSGRGEQYF
len: 15
v_gene: TRBV29-1
abundance: NA
j_gene: TRBJ2-7
d_gene: TRBD2

CDR3nt: TGTGCCAGTAGGGGCCAACTAGCGGGAGGTGAGCAGTTCTTC
CDR3aa: CASRGQLAGGEQFF
len: 14
v_gene: TRBV19
abundance: NA
j_gene: TRBJ2-1
d_gene: TRBD2

CDR3nt: TGCAGCGTTCTTCGGGGTTCCTATGGCTACACCTTC
CDR3aa: CSVLRGSYGYTF
len: 12
v_gene: TRBV29-1
abundance: NA
j_gene: TRBJ1-2
d_gene: NA

CDR3nt: TGTGCCAGCAGCCAGTCAGCGGGGGCCATCGAGCAGTACTTC
CDR3aa: CASSQSAGAIEQYF
len: 14
v_gene: TRBV7-3
abundance: NA
j_gene: TRBJ2-7
d_gene: TRBD2

CDR3nt: TGTGCCAGTAGTGTGGACAGCTTCCAAGAGACCCAGTACTTC
CDR3aa: CASSVDSFQETQYF
len: 14
v_gene: TRBV19
abundance: NA
j_gene: TRBJ2-5
d_gene: NA

CDR3nt: TGTGCCAGCAGCGTAGATGCGGGACCCAACTCCTACAATGAGCAGTTCTTC
CDR3aa: CASSVDAGPNSYNEQFF
len: 17
v_gene: TRBV9
abundance: NA
j_gene: TRBJ2-1
d_gene: NA

CDR3nt: TGTGCCAGCAGCAAACCCATATCGGGGGGTGAAAAACTGTTTTTT
CDR3aa: CASSKPISGGEKLFF
len: 15
v_gene: TRBV5-6
abundance: NA
j_gene: TRBJ1-4
d_gene: NA

CDR3nt: TGCGCCAGCAGCCAAGGAGGGCAGGGGGATAGCTCCTACAATGAGCAGTTCTTC
CDR3aa: CASSQGGQGDSSYNEQFF
len: 18
v_gene: TRBV4-1
abundance: NA
j_gene: TRBJ2-1
d_gene: TRBD1

CDR3nt: TGCAGCGTTGCCCGACAGACTTCCTACGAGCAGTACTTC
CDR3aa: CSVARQTSYEQYF
len: 13
v_gene: TRBV29-1
abundance: NA
j_gene: TRBJ2-7
d_gene: NA

CDR3nt: TGTGCCAGCAGTTGGCCCGACAGGGCCACTGAAGCTTTCTTT
CDR3aa: CASSWPDRATEAFF
len: 14
v_gene: TRBV28
abundance: NA
j_gene: TRBJ1-1
d_gene: TRBD1

CDR3nt: TGTGCCAGCAGCGGGGGGGGTTTCGAACAGCCCCAGCATTTT
CDR3aa: CASSGGGFEQPQHF
len: 14
v_gene: TRBV7-6
abundance: NA
j_gene: TRBJ1-5
d_gene: NA

CDR3nt: TGCAGTTCGGGACAGCTTTACGAGCAGTACTTC
CDR3aa: CSSGQLYEQYF
len: 11
v_gene: TRBV20-1
abundance: NA
j_gene: TRBJ2-7
d_gene: TRBD1

CDR3nt: TGTGCCAGCAGTGAGCTCTGGGGGGGCCTAGTGAATGGCTACACCTTC
CDR3aa: CASSELWGGLVNGYTF
len: 16
v_gene: TRBV2
abundance: NA
j_gene: TRBJ1-2
d_gene: NA

CDR3nt: TGTGCCACCCGCCAGGGGGCGGCCATATATTTT
CDR3aa: CATRQGAAIYF
len: 11
v_gene: TRBV6-5
abundance: NA
j_gene: TRBJ1-3
d_gene: TRBD1

CDR3nt: TGTGCCAGCAGTGATTCCGGGGGTTTGAATGAGCAGTTCTTC
CDR3aa: CASSDSGGLNEQFF
len: 14
v_gene: TRBV6-4
abundance: NA
j_gene: TRBJ2-1
d_gene: NA

CDR3nt: TGTGCCAGCAGAGGAGGACAGGGGTGGGGCTATGGCTACACCTTC
CDR3aa: CASRGGQGWGYGYTF
len: 15
v_gene: TRBV27
abundance: NA
j_gene: TRBJ1-2
d_gene: TRBD1

CDR3nt: TGTGCCAGCAGCCAGGGACAGGGGAAGCATTTT
CDR3aa: CASSQGQGKHF
len: 11
v_gene: TRBV7-9
abundance: NA
j_gene: TRBJ1-5
d_gene: TRBD1

CDR3nt: TGTGCCAGTAGGGCCTCTGGAAACACCATATATTTT
CDR3aa: CASRASGNTIYF
len: 12
v_gene: TRBV19
abundance: NA
j_gene: TRBJ1-3
d_gene: NA

CDR3nt: TGCGCCAGCAGGGGCGGGACAGGGGTTTTGACTGAAGCTTTCTTT
CDR3aa: CASRGGTGVLTEAFF
len: 15
v_gene: TRBV5-1
abundance: NA
j_gene: TRBJ1-1
d_gene: TRBD1

CDR3nt: TGCGCCAGCAGCCACGAGGGGCGAGGGCTAGCGGGTATCACAGATACGCAGTATTTT
CDR3aa: CASSHEGRGLAGITDTQYF
len: 19
v_gene: TRBV4-3
abundance: once
j_gene: TRBJ2-3
d_gene: TRBD2

CDR3nt: TGTGCCTGGAGCCTCCTATCACAGGGGGAGGGCGAGCAGTACTTC
CDR3aa: CAWSLLSQGEGEQYF
len: 15
v_gene: TRBV30
abundance: NA
j_gene: TRBJ2-7
d_gene: NA

CDR3nt: TGTGCCAGCAGCTCCCATCGGGGGAAAGGCACCGGGGAGCTGTTTTTT
CDR3aa: CASSSHRGKGTGELFF
len: 16
v_gene: TRBV7-2
abundance: once
j_gene: TRBJ2-2
d_gene: NA

CDR3nt: TGTGCCAGCAGTTACAGGGACACTGAAGCTTTCTTT
CDR3aa: CASSYRDTEAFF
len: 12
v_gene: TRBV27
abundance: NA
j_gene: TRBJ1-1
d_gene: NA

CDR3nt: TGTGCCAGCAGCCCGGAGGGCAGGGGGCTAGGCTACACCTTC
CDR3aa: CASSPEGRGLGYTF
len: 14
v_gene: TRBV9
abundance: NA
j_gene: TRBJ1-2
d_gene: TRBD1

CDR3nt: TGTGCCAGCAGTTCCACTAGACTCCTCTCGTACAATGAGCAGTTCTTC
CDR3aa: CASSSTRLLSYNEQFF
len: 16
v_gene: TRBV27
abundance: NA
j_gene: TRBJ2-1
d_gene: NA

CDR3nt: TGTGCCAGCAGTATCGGGACAGGGAGTTCCGAGCAGTACTTC
CDR3aa: CASSIGTGSSEQYF
len: 14
v_gene: TRBV27
abundance: NA
j_gene: TRBJ2-7
d_gene: TRBD1

CDR3nt: TGCGCCAGCAGCTTGCGTGCGGATGCAACTAATGAAAAACTGTTTTTT
CDR3aa: CASSLRADATNEKLFF
len: 16
v_gene: TRBV5-1
abundance: few
j_gene: TRBJ1-4
d_gene: NA

CDR3nt: TGTGCCAGCAGCCCTGGACAGACAACTAATGAAAAACTGTTTTTT
CDR3aa: CASSPGQTTNEKLFF
len: 15
v_gene: TRBV7-2
abundance: NA
j_gene: TRBJ1-4
d_gene: NA

CDR3nt: TGTGCCAGCAGTTTACAGGGGGCGCGGGCTGGCTACACCTTC
CDR3aa: CASSLQGARAGYTF
len: 14
v_gene: TRBV27
abundance: NA
j_gene: TRBJ1-2
d_gene: TRBD1

CDR3nt: TGTGCCAGCAGCCGGTCGGGTTCTGGGGCCAACGTCCTGACTTTC
CDR3aa: CASSRSGSGANVLTF
len: 15
v_gene: TRBV7-3
abundance: NA
j_gene: TRBJ2-6
d_gene: NA

CDR3nt: TGTGCCAGCAGCGCGAATCAGGGTGCTGGAAACACCATATATTTT
CDR3aa: CASSANQGAGNTIYF
len: 15
v_gene: TRBV9
abundance: NA
j_gene: TRBJ1-3
d_gene: NA

CDR3nt: TGTGCCACCAAAATGGCGATCGGGGTCGGGGAGCTGTTTTTT
CDR3aa: CATKMAIGVGELFF
len: 14
v_gene: TRBV19
abundance: NA
j_gene: TRBJ2-2
d_gene: NA

CDR3nt: TGTGCCAGCAGCCAGTTTTGGGCGGGAGGGGGGGAGACCCAGTACTTC
CDR3aa: CASSQFWAGGGETQYF
len: 16
v_gene: TRBV7-2
abundance: NA
j_gene: TRBJ2-5
d_gene: TRBD2

CDR3nt: TGTGCCAGCAGTAAAAGTGAGGTCTATAGCAATCAGCCCCAGCATTTT
CDR3aa: CASSKSEVYSNQPQHF
len: 16
v_gene: TRBV28
abundance: NA
j_gene: TRBJ1-5
d_gene: NA

CDR3nt: TGTGCCAGCAGCTCCCAGGGAGGCGCAGGCAATCAGCCCCAGCATTTT
CDR3aa: CASSSQGGAGNQPQHF
len: 16
v_gene: TRBV7-8
abundance: NA
j_gene: TRBJ1-5
d_gene: NA

CDR3nt: TGTGCCAGCAGTAGGGGTTCCTACAATGAGCAGTTCTTC
CDR3aa: CASSRGSYNEQFF
len: 13
v_gene: TRBV9
abundance: NA
j_gene: TRBJ2-1
d_gene: NA

CDR3nt: TGTGCCAGCAGTCAGGGCTACCAAGAGACCCAGTACTTC
CDR3aa: CASSQGYQETQYF
len: 13
v_gene: TRBV28
abundance: NA
j_gene: TRBJ2-5
d_gene: NA

CDR3nt: TGTGCCAGCAGTTATGTGGGCGGGAGAGACGAGCAGTACTTC
CDR3aa: CASSYVGGRDEQYF
len: 14
v_gene: TRBV6-5
abundance: NA
j_gene: TRBJ2-7
d_gene: TRBD2

CDR3nt: TGTGCCAGCAGTGGCGGACTAGCGGATTCCTACGAGCAGTACTTC
CDR3aa: CASSGGLADSYEQYF
len: 15
v_gene: TRBV6-6
abundance: few
j_gene: TRBJ2-7
d_gene: TRBD2

CDR3nt: TGTGCCAGCAGTAGGACACGGCGCTACGAGCAGTACTTC
CDR3aa: CASSRTRRYEQYF
len: 13
v_gene: TRBV27
abundance: once
j_gene: TRBJ2-7
d_gene: NA

CDR3nt: TGTGCCAGCAGCGAGGGGGGGGGTGTAGCTTTCTTT
CDR3aa: CASSEGGGVAFF
len: 12
v_gene: TRBV9
abundance: NA
j_gene: TRBJ1-1
d_gene: NA

CDR3nt: TGTGCCAGCAGTTTAAGTGGGAGAGACGAGCAGTACTTC
CDR3aa: CASSLSGRDEQYF
len: 13
v_gene: TRBV6-5
abundance: NA
j_gene: TRBJ2-7
d_gene: NA

CDR3nt: TGTGCCAGCAGCTTGAACGAGGGAGAGACCCAGTACTTC
CDR3aa: CASSLNEGETQYF
len: 13
v_gene: TRBV11-3
abundance: NA
j_gene: TRBJ2-5
d_gene: NA

CDR3nt: TGCAGCGTTGAAGGGGTAACTAGGTACGAGCAGTACTTC
CDR3aa: CSVEGVTRYEQYF
len: 13
v_gene: TRBV29-1
abundance: NA
j_gene: TRBJ2-7
d_gene: NA

CDR3nt: TGTGCCAGCAGCTGGACAGCGAACACTGAAGCTTTCTTT
CDR3aa: CASSWTANTEAFF
len: 13
v_gene: TRBV7-2
abundance: few
j_gene: TRBJ1-1
d_gene: NA